This entry features one T cell receptor (beta chain) sequence. The antigen is undetermined. These data originate in a study of cytomegalovirus exposure and HLA in healthy donors. Whole-study results and caveats: Diagnosis of cytomegalovirus status made by the classifier reportedly showed high specificity and sensitivity. According to a later analysis, TCR clusters from the first cohort tended to co-occur in the 120 or so validation repertoires. The study put some 150 TCR beta chains on its list as cytomegalovirus-associated. There were a few CMV-associated chains whose specificity for CMV antigens was confirmed in vitro.

Clones were sequenced by immunoSEQ multiplex PCR, and TCRdb holds only the in-frame ones, with some missing. Seen here are fewer than 300,000 clones, around 89% observed once, and the top ten hold roughly 1%. This sequence was found in a woman aged 18-29 years in good health and CMV-seronegative. What was sequenced was PBMCs.

In DNA form, the CDR3 reads TGTGCCAGCAGCCTGGGGGACAGCCTTCTATATAGCAATCAGCCCCAGCATTTT. Translation gives CASSLGDSLLYSNQPQHF. V is TRBV11-2 and J is TRBJ1-5; 7 nucleotides match TRBD1. The germline V gene has CDR1 SGHAT and CDR2 FQNNGV. The CDR3 is 18 amino acids. V was pared by 5 bases and J by 0 bases, with 13 bases of the junction left unmatched.